The TCR beta chain described here comes from a study of cytomegalovirus exposure and HLA in healthy donors. The study, taken as a whole, reports: The majority of CMV-associated TCR beta chains were reported as apparently HLA-restricted in a later analysis. The authors listed around 150 TCR beta chains as cytomegalovirus-associated. The study carried out a later analysis of TCR beta sequences. It associated around 17,000 of them with specific HLA alleles at a false discovery rate of 0.05.

This clone occurred once. Its antigen remains unknown. Both 60 Vbeta primers and 13 Jbeta primers went into the PCR. Sequencing was performed with immunoSEQ multiplex PCR; in TCRdb, only in-frame clones are kept and a portion is missing. The sample carries some 150,000 clones, about 85% recorded once. Sequencing used PBMCs. This receptor was identified in a woman under 30 in good health and CMV-seronegative.

This chain's CDR3 is CASSLRGQYNSPLHF. For the CDR3, the DNA is TGTGCCAGCAGTTTGAGGGGACAGTATAATTCACCCCTCCACTTT. This chain links TRBV28 with TRBJ1-6; TRBD1 matches at 7 bases. The CDR3 spans 15 residues. Losses at the gene ends were 3 bases for V and 4 bases for J; bases not matched to a gene: 3. CDR1 MDHEN and CDR2 SYDVKM come from the germline V gene.